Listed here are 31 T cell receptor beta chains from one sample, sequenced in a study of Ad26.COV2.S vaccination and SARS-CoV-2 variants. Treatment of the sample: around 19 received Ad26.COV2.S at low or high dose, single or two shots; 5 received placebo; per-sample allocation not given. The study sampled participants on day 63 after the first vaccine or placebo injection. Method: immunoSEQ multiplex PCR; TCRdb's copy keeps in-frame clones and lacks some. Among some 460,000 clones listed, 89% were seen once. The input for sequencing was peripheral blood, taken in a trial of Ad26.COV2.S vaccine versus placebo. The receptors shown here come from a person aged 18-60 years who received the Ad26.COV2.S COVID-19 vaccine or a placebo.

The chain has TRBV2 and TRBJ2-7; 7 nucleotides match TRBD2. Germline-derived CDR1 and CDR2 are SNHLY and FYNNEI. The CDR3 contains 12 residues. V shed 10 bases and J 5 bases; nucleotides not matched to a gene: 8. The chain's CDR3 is CAINPGGDEQYF. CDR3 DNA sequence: TGTGCCATCAACCCTGGGGGGGACGAGCAGTACTTC.

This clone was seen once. Here the CDR3 reads CASSYLANTGELFF. Here the CDR3 DNA reads TGTGCCAGCAGTTACTTGGCCAACACCGGGGAGCTGTTTTTT. The chain has TRBV6-5 and TRBJ2-2; D remains ambiguous. V lost 1 base and J 2 bases, leaving 5 bases between the germline ends. Germline V gives CDR1 MNHEY, CDR2 SVGAGI. The CDR3 extends over 14 amino acids.

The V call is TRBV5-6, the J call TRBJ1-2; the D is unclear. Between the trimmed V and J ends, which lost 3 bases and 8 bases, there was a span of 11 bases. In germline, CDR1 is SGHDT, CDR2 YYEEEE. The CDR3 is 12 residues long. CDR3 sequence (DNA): TGTGCCAGCAGCTATACCACTTACGGCTACACCTTC. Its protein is CASSYTTYGYTF.

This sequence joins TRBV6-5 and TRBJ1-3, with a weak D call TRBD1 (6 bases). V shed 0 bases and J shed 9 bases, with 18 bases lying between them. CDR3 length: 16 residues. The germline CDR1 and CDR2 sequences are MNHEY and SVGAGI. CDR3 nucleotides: TGTGCCAGCAGTTACTCGTCGGGGGCCGGTGCGGGCACCATATATTTT. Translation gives CASSYSSGAGAGTIYF.

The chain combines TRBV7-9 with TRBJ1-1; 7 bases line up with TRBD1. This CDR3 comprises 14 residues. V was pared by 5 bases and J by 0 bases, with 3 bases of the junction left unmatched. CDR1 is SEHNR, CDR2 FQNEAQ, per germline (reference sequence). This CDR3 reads CASSLQGMNTEAFF. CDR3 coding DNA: TGTGCCAGCAGCCTACAGGGGATGAACACTGAAGCTTTCTTT.

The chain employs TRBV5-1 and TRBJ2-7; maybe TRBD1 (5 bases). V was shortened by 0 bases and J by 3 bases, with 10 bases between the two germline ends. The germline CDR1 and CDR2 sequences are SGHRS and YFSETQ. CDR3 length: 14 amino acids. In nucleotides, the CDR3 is TGCGCCAGCAGCTTGGCAGGGATACTCTACGAGCAGTACTTC. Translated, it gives CASSLAGILYEQYF.

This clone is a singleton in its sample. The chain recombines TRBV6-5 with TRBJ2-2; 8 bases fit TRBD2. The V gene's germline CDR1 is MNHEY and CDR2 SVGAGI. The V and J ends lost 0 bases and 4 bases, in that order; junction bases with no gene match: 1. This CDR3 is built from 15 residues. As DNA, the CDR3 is TGTGCCAGCAGTTACTCACTAGCGGTCACCGGGGAGCTGTTTTTT. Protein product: CASSYSLAVTGELFF.

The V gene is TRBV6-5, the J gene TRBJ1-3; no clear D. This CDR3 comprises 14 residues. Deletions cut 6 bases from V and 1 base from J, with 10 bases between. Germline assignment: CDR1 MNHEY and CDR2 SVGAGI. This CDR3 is CASSRKYSGNTIYF. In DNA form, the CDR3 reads TGTGCCAGCAGCCGCAAGTATTCTGGAAACACCATATATTTT.

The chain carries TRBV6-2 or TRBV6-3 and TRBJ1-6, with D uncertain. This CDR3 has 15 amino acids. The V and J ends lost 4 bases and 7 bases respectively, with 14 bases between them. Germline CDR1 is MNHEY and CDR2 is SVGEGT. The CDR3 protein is CASSSNSLGNSPLHF. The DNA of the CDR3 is TGTGCCAGCAGTTCTAATTCCTTGGGCAATTCACCCCTCCACTTT.

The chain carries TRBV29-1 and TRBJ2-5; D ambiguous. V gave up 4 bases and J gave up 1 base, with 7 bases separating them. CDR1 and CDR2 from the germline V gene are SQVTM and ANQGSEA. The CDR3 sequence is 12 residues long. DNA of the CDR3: TGCAGCGTTGTAGGTGTCCAAGAGACCCAGTACTTC. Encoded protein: CSVVGVQETQYF.

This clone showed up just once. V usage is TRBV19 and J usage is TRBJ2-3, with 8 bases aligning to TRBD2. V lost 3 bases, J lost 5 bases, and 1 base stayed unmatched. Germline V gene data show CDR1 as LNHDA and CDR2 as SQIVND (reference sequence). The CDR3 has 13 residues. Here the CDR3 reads CASSMLAGDTQYF. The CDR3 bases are TGTGCCAGTAGTATGCTAGCGGGAGATACGCAGTATTTT. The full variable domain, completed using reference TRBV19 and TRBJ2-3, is DGGITQSPKYLFRKEGQNVTLSCEQNLNHDAMYWYRQDPGQGLRLIYYSQIVNDFQKGDIAEGYSVSREKKESFPLTVTSAQKNPTAFYLCASSMLAGDTQYFGPGTRLTVL.

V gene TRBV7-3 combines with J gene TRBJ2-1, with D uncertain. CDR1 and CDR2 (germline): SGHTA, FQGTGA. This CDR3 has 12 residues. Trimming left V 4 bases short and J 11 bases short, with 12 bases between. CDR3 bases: TGTGCCAGCAGCTCTCGTGCAGGAAAGCAGTTCTTC. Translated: CASSSRAGKQFF.

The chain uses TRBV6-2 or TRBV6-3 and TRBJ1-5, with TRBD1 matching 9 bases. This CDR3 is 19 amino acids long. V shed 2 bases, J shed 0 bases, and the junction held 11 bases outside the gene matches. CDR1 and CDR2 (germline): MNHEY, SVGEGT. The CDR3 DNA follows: TGTGCCAGCAGTTACGACGGACAGGGGACGTCATATAGCAATCAGCCCCAGCATTTT. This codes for CASSYDGQGTSYSNQPQHF.

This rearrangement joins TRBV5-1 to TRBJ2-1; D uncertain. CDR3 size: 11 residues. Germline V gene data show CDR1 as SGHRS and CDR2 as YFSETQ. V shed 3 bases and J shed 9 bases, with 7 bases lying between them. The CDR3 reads CASSSTGEQFF. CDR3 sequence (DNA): TGCGCCAGCAGCTCCACTGGTGAGCAGTTCTTC. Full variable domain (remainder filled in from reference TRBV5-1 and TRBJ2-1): KAGVTQTPRYLIKTRGQQVTLSCSPISGHRSVSWYQQTPGQGLQFLFEYFSETQRNKGNFPGRFSGRQFSNSRSEMNVSTLELGDSALYLCASSSTGEQFFGPGTRLTVL.

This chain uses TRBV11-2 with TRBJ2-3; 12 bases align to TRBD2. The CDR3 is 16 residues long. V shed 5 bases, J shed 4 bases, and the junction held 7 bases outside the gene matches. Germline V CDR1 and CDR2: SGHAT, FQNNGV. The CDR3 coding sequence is TGTGCCAGCAGCCCCGGGACTAGCGGGCCCGCAGATACGCAGTATTTT. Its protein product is CASSPGTSGPADTQYF.

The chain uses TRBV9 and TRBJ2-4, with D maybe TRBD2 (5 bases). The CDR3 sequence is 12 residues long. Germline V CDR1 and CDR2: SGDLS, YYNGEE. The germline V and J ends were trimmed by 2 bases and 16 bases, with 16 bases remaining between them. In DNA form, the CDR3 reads TGTGCCAGCAGCGTGGGCAGCTCGGGGTTATACTTC. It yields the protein CASSVGSSGLYF.

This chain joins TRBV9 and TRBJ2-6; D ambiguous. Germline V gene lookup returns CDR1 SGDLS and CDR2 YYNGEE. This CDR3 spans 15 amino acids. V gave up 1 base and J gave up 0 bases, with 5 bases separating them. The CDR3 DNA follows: TGTGCCAGCAGCGTACCCGCCTCTGGGGCCAACGTCCTGACTTTC. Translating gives CASSVPASGANVLTF.

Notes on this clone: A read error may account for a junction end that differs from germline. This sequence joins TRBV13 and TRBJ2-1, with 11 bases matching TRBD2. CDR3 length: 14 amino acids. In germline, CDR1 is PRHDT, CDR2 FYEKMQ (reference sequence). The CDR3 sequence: CASRLAGGNNEQFF. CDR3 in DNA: TGTGCCAGCAGGTTAGCGGGGGGGAACAATGAGCAGTTCTTC.

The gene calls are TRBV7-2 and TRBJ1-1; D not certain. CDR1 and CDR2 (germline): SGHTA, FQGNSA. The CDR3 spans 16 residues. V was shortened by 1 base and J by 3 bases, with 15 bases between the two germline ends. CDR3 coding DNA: TGTGCCAGCAGCTTAGGCGGTGCCCCTGTTGACACTGAAGCTTTCTTT. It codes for CASSLGGAPVDTEAFF.

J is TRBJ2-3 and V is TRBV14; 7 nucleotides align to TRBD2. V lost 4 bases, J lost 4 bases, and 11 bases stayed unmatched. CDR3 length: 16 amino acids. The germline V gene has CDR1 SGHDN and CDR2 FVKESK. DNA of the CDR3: TGTGCCAGCAGCCCACTCGGACATGGGGGGGCAGATACGCAGTATTTT. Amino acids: CASSPLGHGGADTQYF. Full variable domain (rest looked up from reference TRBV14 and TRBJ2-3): EAGVTQFPSHSVIEKGQTVTLRCDPISGHDNLYWYRRVMGKEIKFLLHFVKESKQDESGMPNNRFLAERTGGTYSTLKVQPAELEDSGVYFCASSPLGHGGADTQYFGPGTRLTVL.

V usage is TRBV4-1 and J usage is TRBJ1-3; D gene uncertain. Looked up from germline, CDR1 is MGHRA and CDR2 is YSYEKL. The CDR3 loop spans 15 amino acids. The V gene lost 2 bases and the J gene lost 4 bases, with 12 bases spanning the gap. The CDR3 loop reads CASSQLGLGGNTIYF. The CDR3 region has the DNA TGCGCCAGCAGCCAATTGGGCCTGGGGGGAAACACCATATATTTT.

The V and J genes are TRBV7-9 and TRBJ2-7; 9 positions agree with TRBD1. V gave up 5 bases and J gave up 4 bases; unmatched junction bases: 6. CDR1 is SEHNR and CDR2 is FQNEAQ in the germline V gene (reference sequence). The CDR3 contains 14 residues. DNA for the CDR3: TGTGCCAGCAGCCCCGGGACAGGGCCGTACGAGCAGTACTTC. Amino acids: CASSPGTGPYEQYF.

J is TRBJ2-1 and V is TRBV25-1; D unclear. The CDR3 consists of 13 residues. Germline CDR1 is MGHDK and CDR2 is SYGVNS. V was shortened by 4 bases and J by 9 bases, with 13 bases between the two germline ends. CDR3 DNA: TGTGCCAGCAGTGCCCGAACAGTGGCTGAGCAGTTCTTC. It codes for CASSARTVAEQFF.

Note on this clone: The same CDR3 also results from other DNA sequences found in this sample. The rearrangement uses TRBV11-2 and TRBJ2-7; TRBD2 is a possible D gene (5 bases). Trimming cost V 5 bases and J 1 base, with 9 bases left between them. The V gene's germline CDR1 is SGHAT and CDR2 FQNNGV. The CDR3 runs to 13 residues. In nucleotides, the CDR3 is TGTGCCAGCAGCCTCGGGATTTCCTACGAGCAGTACTTC. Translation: CASSLGISYEQYF.

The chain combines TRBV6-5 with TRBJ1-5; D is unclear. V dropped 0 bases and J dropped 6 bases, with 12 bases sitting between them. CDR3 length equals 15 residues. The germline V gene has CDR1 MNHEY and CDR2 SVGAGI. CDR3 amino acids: CASSYSRGKRQPQHF. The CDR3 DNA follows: TGTGCCAGCAGTTACTCCCGCGGGAAGCGTCAGCCCCAGCATTTT.

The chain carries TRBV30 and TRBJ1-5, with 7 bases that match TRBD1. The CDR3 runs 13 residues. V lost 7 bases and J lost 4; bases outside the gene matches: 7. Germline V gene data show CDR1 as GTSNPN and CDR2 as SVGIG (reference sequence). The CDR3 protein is CASAGQTNQPQHF. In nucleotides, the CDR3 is TGTGCCTCCGCGGGACAGACTAATCAGCCCCAGCATTTT.

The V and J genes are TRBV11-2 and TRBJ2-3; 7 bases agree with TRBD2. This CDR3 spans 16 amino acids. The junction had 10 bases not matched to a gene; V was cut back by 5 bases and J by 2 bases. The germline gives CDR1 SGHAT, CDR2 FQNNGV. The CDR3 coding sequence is TGTGCCAGCAGCCCTACTCTAGCGGTGTTCACAGATACGCAGTATTTT. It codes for CASSPTLAVFTDTQYF.

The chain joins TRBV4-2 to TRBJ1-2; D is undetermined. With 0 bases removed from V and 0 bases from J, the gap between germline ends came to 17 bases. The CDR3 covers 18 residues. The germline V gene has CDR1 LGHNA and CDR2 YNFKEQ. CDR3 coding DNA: TGTGCCAGCAGCCAAGATGGATTGAGAGGGCTAGCTAACTATGGCTACACCTTC. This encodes CASSQDGLRGLANYGYTF.

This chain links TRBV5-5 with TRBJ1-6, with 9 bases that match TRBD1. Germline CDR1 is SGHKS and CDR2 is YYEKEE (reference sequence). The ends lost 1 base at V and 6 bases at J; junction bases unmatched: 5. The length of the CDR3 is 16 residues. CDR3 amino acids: CASSLRRDRVNSPLHF. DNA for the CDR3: TGTGCCAGCAGCTTGCGCCGGGACAGGGTTAATTCACCCCTCCACTTT.

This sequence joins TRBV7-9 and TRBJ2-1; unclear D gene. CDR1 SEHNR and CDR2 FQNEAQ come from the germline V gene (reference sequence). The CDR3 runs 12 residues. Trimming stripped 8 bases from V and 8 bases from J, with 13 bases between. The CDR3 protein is CASLPSPDEQFF. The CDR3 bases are TGTGCCAGCTTGCCTAGTCCCGATGAGCAGTTCTTC.

Written as DNA, the CDR3 is TGTGCCAGCAGCTTCGTCCCCAGATTGATGAACACTGAAGCTTTCTTT. Translating it yields CASSFVPRLMNTEAFF. The J gene is TRBJ1-1, the V gene TRBV5-4; D is unresolved. Looked up from germline, CDR1 is SGHNT and CDR2 is YYREEE (reference sequence). The CDR3 length is 16 residues. With 2 bases removed from V and 0 bases from J, the gap between germline ends came to 14 bases.